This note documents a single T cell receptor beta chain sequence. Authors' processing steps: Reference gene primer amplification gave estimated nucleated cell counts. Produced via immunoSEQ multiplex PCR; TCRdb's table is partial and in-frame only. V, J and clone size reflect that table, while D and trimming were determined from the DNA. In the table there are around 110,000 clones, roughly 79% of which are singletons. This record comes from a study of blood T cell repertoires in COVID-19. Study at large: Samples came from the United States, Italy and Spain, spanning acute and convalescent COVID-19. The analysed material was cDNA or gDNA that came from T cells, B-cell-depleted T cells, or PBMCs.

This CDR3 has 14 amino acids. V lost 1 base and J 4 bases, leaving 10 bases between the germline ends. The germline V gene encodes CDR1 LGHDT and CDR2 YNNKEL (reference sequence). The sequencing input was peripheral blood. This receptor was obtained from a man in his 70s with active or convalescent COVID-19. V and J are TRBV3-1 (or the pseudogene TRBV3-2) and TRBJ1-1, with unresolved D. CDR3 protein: CASSQAAQATEAFF. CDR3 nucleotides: TGTGCCAGCAGCCAAGCCGCCCAGGCCACTGAAGCTTTCTTT.